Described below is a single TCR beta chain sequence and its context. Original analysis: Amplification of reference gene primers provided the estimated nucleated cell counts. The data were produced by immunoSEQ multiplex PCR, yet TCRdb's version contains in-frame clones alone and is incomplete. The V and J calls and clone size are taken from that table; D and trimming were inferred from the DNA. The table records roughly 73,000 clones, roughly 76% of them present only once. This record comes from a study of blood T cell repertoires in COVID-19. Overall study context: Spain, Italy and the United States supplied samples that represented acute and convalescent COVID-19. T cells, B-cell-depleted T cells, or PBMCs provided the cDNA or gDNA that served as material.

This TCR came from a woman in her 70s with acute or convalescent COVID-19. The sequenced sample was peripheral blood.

CDR3 bases: TGTGCCAGCAGTTTGACCGCCGTATTGTGGGGACAGGGAAAGGATGAAAAACTGTTTTTT. Translating gives CASSLTAVLWGQGKDEKLFF. The chain combines TRBV27 with TRBJ1-4; 9 bases map to TRBD1. The CDR3 is 20 residues long. V trimming: 3 bases; J trimming: 6 bases; junction bases outside the gene matches: 20. Germline-derived CDR1 and CDR2 are MNHEY and SMNVEV (reference sequence). The entire variable domain, with the rest obtained from reference TRBV27 and TRBJ1-4, is as follows: EAQVTQNPRYLITVTGKKLTVTCSQNMNHEYMSWYRQDPGLGLRQIYYSMNVEVTDKGDVPEGYKVSRKEKRNFPLILESPSPNQTSLYFCASSLTAVLWGQGKDEKLFFGSGTQLSVL.